This TCR beta chain derives from a study of cytomegalovirus exposure and HLA in healthy donors. On the study more broadly: A prior analysis found 117 million unique TCR beta sequences from 150 million to 200 million T cells. HLA-typed donors were the source of 90 million or so unique TCRs, which an early data release held.

Germline V gene sequence: CDR1 MGHRA, CDR2 YSYEKL. V trimming: 6 bases; J trimming: 2 bases; junction bases outside the gene matches: 8. CDR3 length equals 15 residues. General study findings and limits: Later analysis found that TCR beta chains associated with HLA were more clonally expanded than other, equally common chains.

It was with 60 Vbeta and 13 Jbeta primers that the PCR ran. Only in-frame clones appear in the TCRdb table, and some are missing; sequencing was by immunoSEQ multiplex PCR. The sample has about 140,000 clones; roughly 88% are singletons. Only a few counts were recorded for this clone. What it binds is unknown. The source of this sequence is a woman in her thirties or forties in good health and CMV-seronegative. Sequenced sample: PBMCs. J is TRBJ1-1 and V is TRBV4-1; TRBD1 matches at 8 bases. The CDR3 loop reads CASSRMDRANTEAFF. The CDR3 DNA follows: TGCGCCAGCAGTCGTATGGACAGGGCCAACACTGAAGCTTTCTTT.